A single sample is the source of the 12 T cell receptor beta chains below, sequenced in a study of blood T cell repertoires in COVID-19 (dated by TCRdb to the early 2020s). The library was made by the immunoSEQ multiplex PCR assay. Held by TCRdb, this immuneACCESS table contains in-frame sequences only and omits some clones. Under half of the omission traces to an unresolved V gene where checked; the cause of the rest is unknown. For this sample the table gives roughly 320,000 clones, of which 85% to 95% were detected only once. The ten largest clonotypes hold around 3.9% of the sample. What was sequenced was PBMCs or T cells enriched from blood (not recorded which). Receptors were obtained from a woman aged 25-40 years who had been exposed to COVID-19.

This clone was seen many times. This specimen includes other DNA sequences encoding the same CDR3. This chain links TRBV7-2 with TRBJ1-2; D ambiguous. This CDR3 has 13 residues. Germline V CDR1 and CDR2: SGHTA, FQGNSA. Trimming left V 1 base short and J 3 bases short, with 6 bases between. The CDR3 sequence is CASSLGRDYGYTF. The DNA for the CDR3 is TGTGCCAGCAGCTTAGGACGGGACTATGGCTACACCTTC.

The chain links TRBV27 to TRBJ1-5, with D unresolved. The germline CDR1 and CDR2 sequences are MNHEY and SMNVEV (reference sequence). The CDR3 is 13 amino acids. Deletions cut 3 bases from V and 7 bases from J, with 10 bases between. CDR3 sequence: CASSFRGRQPQHF. Written as DNA, the CDR3 is TGTGCCAGCAGTTTCCGAGGGAGGCAGCCCCAGCATTTT.

The V gene is TRBV3-1 (or the pseudogene TRBV3-2), the J gene TRBJ2-7; TRBD1 agrees at 8 bases. This CDR3 is built from 16 residues. Per germline, CDR1 LGHDT and CDR2 YNNKEL (reference sequence). With 3 bases clipped from V and 3 bases from J, the junction kept 10 bases outside the gene matches. This CDR3 reads CASSHVGTGFHYEQYF. The CDR3 nucleotides are TGTGCCAGCAGCCACGTCGGGACAGGATTTCACTACGAGCAGTACTTC.

The chain carries TRBV11-1 and TRBJ2-2, with TRBD2 as a possible D gene (6 bases). The CDR3 covers 15 residues. The V end was cut by 4 bases, the J end by 7 bases, with 16 bases between. Per germline, CDR1 SGHAT and CDR2 FQDESV (reference sequence). The CDR3 is CASSSGASEFGELFF. Written as DNA, the CDR3 is TGTGCCAGCAGCTCTGGGGCTAGCGAGTTCGGGGAGCTGTTTTTT.

The chain links TRBV5-1 to TRBJ1-2; D remains unclear. Germline V gene data show CDR1 as SGHRS and CDR2 as YFSETQ. CDR3 length equals 16 residues. V was clipped by 1 base and J by 2 bases, with 15 bases between them. The CDR3: CASSLSGFNDNYGYTF. Here the CDR3 DNA reads TGCGCCAGCAGCTTGTCGGGATTTAATGACAACTATGGCTACACCTTC.

The V call is TRBV24-1, the J call TRBJ1-2, with 8 positions matching TRBD1. The germline gives CDR1 KGHDR, CDR2 SFDVKD. V shed 1 base and J 6 bases; nucleotides not matched to a gene: 3. CDR3 length: 14 residues. This CDR3 is CATSDLRTGNGYTF. The CDR3 DNA reads TGTGCCACCAGTGATTTAAGGACAGGGAATGGCTACACCTTC.

CDR3 DNA: TGTGCCAGCAAAGTTGACAGGGGAATTTATGGCTACACCTTC. Protein sequence: CASKVDRGIYGYTF. V is TRBV2 and J is TRBJ1-2; 8 nucleotides line up with TRBD1. CDR3 length: 14 residues. The V gene's germline CDR1 is SNHLY and CDR2 FYNNEI. V shed 7 bases and J 5 bases; nucleotides not matched to a gene: 9.

This chain links TRBV5-5 with TRBJ1-4; D is perhaps TRBD1 (6 bases). V was trimmed by 3 bases and J by 8 bases, leaving 14 bases between them. The CDR3 loop spans 14 amino acids. Germline loops: CDR1 SGHKS, CDR2 YYEKEE (reference sequence). DNA of the CDR3: TGTGCCAGCAGCTCGTCACAGGGTTTCGAAAAACTGTTTTTT. Translating gives CASSSSQGFEKLFF. The entire variable domain, with the rest obtained from reference TRBV5-5 and TRBJ1-4, is as follows: DAGVTQSPTHLIKTRGQQVTLRCSPISGHKSVSWYQQVLGQGPQFIFQYYEKEERGRGNFPDRFSARQFPNYSSELNVNALLLGDSALYLCASSSSQGFEKLFFGSGTQLSVL.

This clone showed up just a few times. The V and J genes are TRBV4-2 and TRBJ2-7; D might be TRBD2 (5 bases). Looked up from germline, CDR1 is LGHNA and CDR2 is YNFKEQ. This CDR3 has 15 residues. With 4 bases removed from V and 1 base from J, the gap between germline ends came to 14 bases. CDR3 sequence: CASSPYLGVSYEQYF. In DNA, the CDR3 is TGTGCCAGCAGCCCATACCTGGGAGTTTCCTACGAGCAGTACTTC.

This sequence joins TRBV5-1 and TRBJ1-3; D is perhaps TRBD1 (6 bases). V was shortened by 3 bases and J by 2 bases, with 12 bases between the two germline ends. The germline V gene has CDR1 SGHRS and CDR2 YFSETQ. CDR3 size: 15 residues. CDR3 protein: CASSSTGTTGNTIYF. The DNA for the CDR3 is TGCGCCAGCAGCTCTACAGGGACTACTGGAAACACCATATATTTT.

The rearrangement uses TRBV7-6 and TRBJ2-1, with 7 nucleotides matching TRBD1. Per germline, CDR1 SGHVS and CDR2 FNYEAQ. The CDR3 is 13 amino acids. V shed 5 bases and J 7 bases; nucleotides not matched to a gene: 5. This chain's CDR3 is CASSLDRVNEQFF. As DNA, the CDR3 is TGTGCCAGCAGCCTCGACAGGGTTAATGAGCAGTTCTTC.

The CDR3 loop reads CASSQFFEADGYTF. The DNA for the CDR3 is TGTGCCAGCAGCCAATTCTTTGAAGCGGATGGCTACACCTTC. V and J are TRBV3-1 (or the pseudogene TRBV3-2) and TRBJ1-2; D uncertain. Trimming left V 2 bases short and J 6 bases short, with 13 bases between. Germline CDR1 reads LGHDT; CDR2 reads YNNKEL (reference sequence). The CDR3 is 14 amino acids.